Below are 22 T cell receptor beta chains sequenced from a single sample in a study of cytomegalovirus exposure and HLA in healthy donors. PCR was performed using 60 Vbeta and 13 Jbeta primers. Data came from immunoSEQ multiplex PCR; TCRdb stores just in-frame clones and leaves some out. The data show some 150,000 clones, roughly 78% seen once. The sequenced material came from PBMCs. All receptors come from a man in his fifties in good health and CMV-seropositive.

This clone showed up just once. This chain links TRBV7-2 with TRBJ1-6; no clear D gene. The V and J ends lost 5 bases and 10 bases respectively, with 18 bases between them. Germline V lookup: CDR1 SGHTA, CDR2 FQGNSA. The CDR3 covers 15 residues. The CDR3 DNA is TGTGCCAGCAGCCCAAGTCGGGGTTTTGAGTCACCCCTCCACTTT. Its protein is CASSPSRGFESPLHF. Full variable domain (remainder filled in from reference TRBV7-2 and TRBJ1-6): GAGVSQSPSNKVTEKGKDVELRCDPISGHTALYWYRQSLGQGLEFLIYFQGNSAPDKSGLPSDRFSAERTGGSVSTLTIQRTQQEDSAVYLCASSPSRGFESPLHFGNGTRLTVT.

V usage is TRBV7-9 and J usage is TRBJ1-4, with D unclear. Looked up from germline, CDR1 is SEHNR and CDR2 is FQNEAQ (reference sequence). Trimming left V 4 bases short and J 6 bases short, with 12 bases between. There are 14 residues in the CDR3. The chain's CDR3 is CASSSYAGDEKLFF. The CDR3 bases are TGTGCCAGCAGCTCGTACGCGGGCGATGAAAAACTGTTTTTT.

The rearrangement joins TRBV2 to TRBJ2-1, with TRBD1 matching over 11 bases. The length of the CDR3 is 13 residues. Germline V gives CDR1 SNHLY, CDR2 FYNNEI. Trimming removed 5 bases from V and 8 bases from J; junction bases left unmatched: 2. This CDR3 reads CASSRTGGHEQFF. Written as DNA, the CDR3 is TGTGCCAGCAGTCGGACAGGGGGCCATGAGCAGTTCTTC.

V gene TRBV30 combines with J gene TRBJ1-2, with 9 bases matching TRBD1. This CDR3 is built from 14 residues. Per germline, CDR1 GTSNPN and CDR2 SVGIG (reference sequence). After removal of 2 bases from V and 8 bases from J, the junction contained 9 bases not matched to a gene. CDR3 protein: CAWSLGQGTGGYTF. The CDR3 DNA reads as TGTGCCTGGAGTTTGGGACAGGGCACAGGCGGCTACACCTTC. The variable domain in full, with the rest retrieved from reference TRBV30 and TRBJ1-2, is SQTIHQWPATLVQPVGSPLSLECTVEGTSNPNLYWYRQAAGRGLQLLFYSVGIGQISSEVPQNLSASRPQDRQFILSSKKLLLSDSGFYLCAWSLGQGTGGYTFGSGTRLTVV.

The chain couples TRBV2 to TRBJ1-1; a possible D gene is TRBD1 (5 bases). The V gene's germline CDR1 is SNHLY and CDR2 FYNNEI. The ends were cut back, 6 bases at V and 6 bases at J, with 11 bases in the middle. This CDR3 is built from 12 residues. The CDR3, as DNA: TGTGCCAGCAGAGCAGGGAGGTCTGAAGCTTTCTTT. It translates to CASRAGRSEAFF.

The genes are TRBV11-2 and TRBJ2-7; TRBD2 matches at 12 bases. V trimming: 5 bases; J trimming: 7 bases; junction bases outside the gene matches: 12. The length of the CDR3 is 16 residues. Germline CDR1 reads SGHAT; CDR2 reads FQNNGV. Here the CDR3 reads CASSSLLAGGGGEQYF. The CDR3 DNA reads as TGTGCCAGCAGCAGCCTCCTAGCGGGGGGGGGAGGGGAGCAGTACTTC.

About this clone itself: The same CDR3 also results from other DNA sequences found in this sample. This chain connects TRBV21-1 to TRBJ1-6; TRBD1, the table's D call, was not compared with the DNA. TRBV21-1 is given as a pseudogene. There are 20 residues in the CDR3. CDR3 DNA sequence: TGTGCCAGCAGCAAAACTGGGACAGGGGCTAGAAGCTCCTATAATTCGCCCCTCCACTTT. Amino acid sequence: CASSKTGTGARSSYNSPLHF.

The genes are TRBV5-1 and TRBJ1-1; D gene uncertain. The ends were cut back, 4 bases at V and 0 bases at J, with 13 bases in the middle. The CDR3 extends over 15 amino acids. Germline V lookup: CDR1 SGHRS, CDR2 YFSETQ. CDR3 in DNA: TGCGCCAGCAGCCCCCGGGAGGACTTGAACACTGAAGCTTTCTTT. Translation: CASSPREDLNTEAFF. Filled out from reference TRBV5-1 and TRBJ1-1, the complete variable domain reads KAGVTQTPRYLIKTRGQQVTLSCSPISGHRSVSWYQQTPGQGLQFLFEYFSETQRNKGNFPGRFSGRQFSNSRSEMNVSTLELGDSALYLCASSPREDLNTEAFFGQGTRLTVV.

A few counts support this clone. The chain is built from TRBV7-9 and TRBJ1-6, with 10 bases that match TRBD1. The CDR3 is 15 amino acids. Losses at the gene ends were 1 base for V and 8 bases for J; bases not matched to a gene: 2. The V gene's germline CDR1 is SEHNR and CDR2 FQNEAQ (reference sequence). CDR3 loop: CASSLGGQGYSPLHF. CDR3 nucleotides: TGTGCCAGCAGCTTAGGGGGACAGGGGTATTCACCCCTCCACTTT.

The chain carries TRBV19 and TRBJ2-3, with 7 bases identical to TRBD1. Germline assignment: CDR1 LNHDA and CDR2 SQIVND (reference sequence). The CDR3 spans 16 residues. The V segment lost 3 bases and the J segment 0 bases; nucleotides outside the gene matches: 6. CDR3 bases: TGTGCCAGTAGTATCGGGACAGCAAAAAGCACAGATACGCAGTATTTT. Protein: CASSIGTAKSTDTQYF. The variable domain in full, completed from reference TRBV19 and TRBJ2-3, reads DGGITQSPKYLFRKEGQNVTLSCEQNLNHDAMYWYRQDPGQGLRLIYYSQIVNDFQKGDIAEGYSVSREKKESFPLTVTSAQKNPTAFYLCASSIGTAKSTDTQYFGPGTRLTVL.

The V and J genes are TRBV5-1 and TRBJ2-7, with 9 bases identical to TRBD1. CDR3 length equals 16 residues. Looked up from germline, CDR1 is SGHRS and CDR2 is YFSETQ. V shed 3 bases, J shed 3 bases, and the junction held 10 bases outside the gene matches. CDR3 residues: CASSWGGETGGYEQYF. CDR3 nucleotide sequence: TGCGCCAGCAGCTGGGGCGGGGAGACAGGGGGCTACGAGCAGTACTTC. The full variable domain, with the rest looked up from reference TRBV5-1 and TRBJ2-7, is KAGVTQTPRYLIKTRGQQVTLSCSPISGHRSVSWYQQTPGQGLQFLFEYFSETQRNKGNFPGRFSGRQFSNSRSEMNVSTLELGDSALYLCASSWGGETGGYEQYFGPGTRLTVT.

In DNA form, the CDR3 reads TGTGCCAGCAGCACTTTAGCGGGGACGGGCAAGACCCAGTACTTC. Encoded protein: CASSTLAGTGKTQYF. The V gene is TRBV13, the J gene TRBJ2-5; TRBD2 aligns across 8 bases. The CDR3 is 15 residues long. V shed 5 bases and J 6 bases; nucleotides not matched to a gene: 11. Per germline, CDR1 PRHDT and CDR2 FYEKMQ (reference sequence).

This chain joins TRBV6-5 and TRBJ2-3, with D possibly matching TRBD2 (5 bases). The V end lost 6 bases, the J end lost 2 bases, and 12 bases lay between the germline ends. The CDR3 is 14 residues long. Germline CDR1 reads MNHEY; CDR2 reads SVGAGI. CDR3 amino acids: CASSRGQITDTQYF. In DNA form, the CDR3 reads TGTGCCAGCAGCCGCGGGCAGATCACAGATACGCAGTATTTT.

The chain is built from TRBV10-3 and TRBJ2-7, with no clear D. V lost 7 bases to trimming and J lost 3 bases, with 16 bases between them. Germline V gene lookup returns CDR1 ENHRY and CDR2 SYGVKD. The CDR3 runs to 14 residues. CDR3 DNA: TGTGCCATCAAGTCCGGCGCAGACAACTACGAGCAGTACTTC. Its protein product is CAIKSGADNYEQYF.

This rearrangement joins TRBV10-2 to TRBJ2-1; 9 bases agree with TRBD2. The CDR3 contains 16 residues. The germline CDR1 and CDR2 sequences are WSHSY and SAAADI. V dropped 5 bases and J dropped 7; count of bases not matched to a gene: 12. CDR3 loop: CASSPTVASGMNEQFF. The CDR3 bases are TGCGCCAGCAGTCCCACCGTGGCTAGCGGGATGAATGAGCAGTTCTTC.

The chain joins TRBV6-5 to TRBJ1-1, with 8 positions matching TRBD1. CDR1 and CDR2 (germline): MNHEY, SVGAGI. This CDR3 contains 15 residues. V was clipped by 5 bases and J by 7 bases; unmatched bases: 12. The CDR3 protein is CASSRTRTGNHEAFF. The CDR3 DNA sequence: TGTGCCAGCAGTCGAACCCGGACAGGGAACCATGAAGCTTTCTTT.

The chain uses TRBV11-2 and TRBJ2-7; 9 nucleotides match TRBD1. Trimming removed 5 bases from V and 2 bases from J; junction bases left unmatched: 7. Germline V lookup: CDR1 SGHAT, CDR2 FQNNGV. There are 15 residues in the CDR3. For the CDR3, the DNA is TGTGCCAGCAGCGCAGCCGGGACAGGGACCTACGAGCAGTACTTC. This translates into CASSAAGTGTYEQYF.

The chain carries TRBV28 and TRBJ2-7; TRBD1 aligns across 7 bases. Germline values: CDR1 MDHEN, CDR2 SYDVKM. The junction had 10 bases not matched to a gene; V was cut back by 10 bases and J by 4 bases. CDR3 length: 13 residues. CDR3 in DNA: TGTGCCACCAAAAGGGACAGCTTTTACGAGCAGTACTTC. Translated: CATKRDSFYEQYF.

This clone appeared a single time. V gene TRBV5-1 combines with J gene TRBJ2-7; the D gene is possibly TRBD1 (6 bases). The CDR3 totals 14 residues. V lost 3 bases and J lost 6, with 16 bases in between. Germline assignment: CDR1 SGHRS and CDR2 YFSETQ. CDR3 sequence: CASSYRDLEGEQYF. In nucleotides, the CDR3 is TGCGCCAGCAGCTACAGGGATCTCGAGGGCGAGCAGTACTTC.

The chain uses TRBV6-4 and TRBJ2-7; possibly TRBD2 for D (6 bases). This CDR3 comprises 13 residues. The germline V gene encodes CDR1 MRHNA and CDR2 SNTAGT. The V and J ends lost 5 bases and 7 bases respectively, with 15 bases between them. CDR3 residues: CASSPYPAGEQYF. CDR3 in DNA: TGTGCCAGCAGTCCATACCCTGCGGGGGAGCAGTACTTC.

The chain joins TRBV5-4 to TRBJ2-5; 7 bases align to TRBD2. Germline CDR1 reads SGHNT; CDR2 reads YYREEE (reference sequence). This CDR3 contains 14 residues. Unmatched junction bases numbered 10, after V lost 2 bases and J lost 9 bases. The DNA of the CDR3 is TGTGCCAGCAGCTTCGAGGGAGGGGATAAGGCCCAGTACTTC. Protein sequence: CASSFEGGDKAQYF.

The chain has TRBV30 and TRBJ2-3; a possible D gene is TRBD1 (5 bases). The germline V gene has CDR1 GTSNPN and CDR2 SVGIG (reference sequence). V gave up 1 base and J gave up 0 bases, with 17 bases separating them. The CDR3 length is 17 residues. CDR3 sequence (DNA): TGTGCCTGGAGTGGGCCCTCGACAGAATCTAGCACAGATACGCAGTATTTT. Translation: CAWSGPSTESSTDTQYF. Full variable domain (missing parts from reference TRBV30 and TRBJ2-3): SQTIHQWPATLVQPVGSPLSLECTVEGTSNPNLYWYRQAAGRGLQLLFYSVGIGQISSEVPQNLSASRPQDRQFILSSKKLLLSDSGFYLCAWSGPSTESSTDTQYFGPGTRLTVL.